This TCR beta chain appears in the sequencing data of a study of shared clonotypes between healthy human individuals. Study information: CD4 naive cells filled three plates per donor, CD4 memory three, CD8 naive two and CD8 memory one.

Method: immunoSEQ multiplex PCR; TCRdb's copy keeps in-frame clones and lacks some. The table has millions of clones, around nine tenths seen once. Trimming took off 8 bases at V and 4 bases at J, with 14 bases between the two ends. The CDR3 contains 14 residues. CDR1 LNHDA and CDR2 SQIVND come from the germline V gene (reference sequence). The sequenced sample consisted of naive CD4+ T cells sorted from blood. The subset was: CD45RA+ positively selected. This clonotype was obtained from a man aged 18 to 35 in good health. The V and J genes are TRBV19 and TRBJ1-4, with a possible D match to TRBD1 (6 bases). The CDR3 nucleotides read TGTGCCAGTGGCGGGGGCGCCATTAATGAAAAACTGTTTTTT. Protein: CASGGGAINEKLFF.